This TCR beta chain appears in the sequencing data of a study of T cells in Graves' hyperthyroidism and ophthalmopathy. Background on the study: Initial diagnosis, before any treatment, was when peripheral blood was collected. Study findings and constraints: Most clonotypes that expanded in the thyroid above 0.001 also showed up in blood.

Amplification yielded TCR beta CDR3 regions, with RNA transcripts as the source. First-round RT-PCR targeting the TCR CDR3 was performed with the HTBI primer set. Each CDR3 protein is one row after TCRdb ran MiXCR on the multiplex PCR reads. Among about 290,000 distinct CDR3 sequences listed, approximately 18% were seen once. Trimming pared 0 bases from V and 3 bases from J, leaving 8 bases between. Germline CDR1 reads MGHRA; CDR2 reads YSYEKL. This CDR3 comprises 14 residues. This clonotype was recorded at least ten times. The antigen is unknown. For the diagnoses, clinical symptoms, serum thyroxine and TRAb, thyroid ultrasound and orbital computed tomography were used. It was 8.5 to 10 ml of fresh peripheral blood that supplied the PBMCs.

This receptor was identified in a man aged 45-65 years with Graves' ophthalmopathy. The rearrangement links TRBV4-1 to TRBJ1-1; D is unclear. The material sequenced was blood. The CDR3 DNA follows: TGCGCCAGCAGCCAAGATAGTTGGGACACTGAAGCTTTCTTT. It yields the protein CASSQDSWDTEAFF.